The 18 T cell receptor beta chains reported below all come from one sample, sequenced in a study of blood T cell repertoires in COVID-19. TCRdb's copy holds only in-frame clones and misses some; the assay was immunoSEQ multiplex PCR. This repertoire shows fewer than 60,000 clones, approximately 87% found once; its top ten account for 3.5% to 4.5%. Specimen: peripheral blood. These receptors all stem from a man aged 50 or older with acute or convalescent COVID-19.

The rearrangement joins TRBV11-3 to TRBJ2-3, with 7 bases identical to TRBD1. This CDR3 has 15 amino acids. Germline CDR1 reads SGHNT; CDR2 reads YENEEA. J was trimmed by 1 base and V by 5 bases; bases with no gene match: 6. CDR3: CASSHAGTGTDTQYF. In nucleotides, the CDR3 is TGTGCCAGCAGCCACGCCGGGACAGGCACAGATACGCAGTATTTT.

This sequence joins TRBV27 and TRBJ1-4; no clear D. This CDR3 is built from 14 residues. Looked up from germline, CDR1 is MNHEY and CDR2 is SMNVEV (reference sequence). V lost 2 bases and J lost 7, with 11 bases in between. CDR3 DNA: TGTGCCAGCAGTTTAACCCATCTAGGTGAAAAACTGTTTTTT. Translating it yields CASSLTHLGEKLFF.

The chain combines TRBV10-3 with TRBJ1-4, with D perhaps matching TRBD1 (6 bases). The CDR3 consists of 14 residues. Per germline, CDR1 ENHRY and CDR2 SYGVKD. The V end lost 8 bases, the J end lost 5 bases, and 15 bases lay between the germline ends. The DNA of the CDR3 is TGTGCCATCGCGACAGGCGGGGGGAATGAAAAACTGTTTTTT. This translates into CAIATGGGNEKLFF.

The chain has TRBV10-3 and TRBJ2-1; TRBD1 is a possible D gene (6 bases). V shed 3 bases and J shed 2 bases, with 14 bases lying between them. This CDR3 has 16 amino acids. Germline CDR1 reads ENHRY; CDR2 reads SYGVKD. CDR3 DNA sequence: TGTGCCATCAGTGAAACAGGGCCGCAAACCTACAATGAGCAGTTCTTC. Encoded protein: CAISETGPQTYNEQFF.

CDR3 sequence: CASRPIWGGTSSTDTQYF. The CDR3 nucleotides are TGTGCCAGTAGGCCTATCTGGGGGGGGACTAGCAGTACAGATACGCAGTATTTT. The V call is TRBV19, the J call TRBJ2-3; 9 bases map to TRBD2. V lost 6 bases, J lost 3 bases, and 16 bases stayed unmatched. The CDR3 consists of 18 residues. Germline CDR1 is LNHDA and CDR2 is SQIVND (reference sequence).

CDR3 loop: CASSLTTSVDNEQFF. The CDR3 nucleotides are TGTGCCAGCAGTTTGACGACTAGCGTCGACAATGAGCAGTTCTTC. The J gene is TRBJ2-1, the V gene TRBV27, with 8 bases that match TRBD2. The CDR3 loop spans 15 amino acids. Germline loops: CDR1 MNHEY, CDR2 SMNVEV (reference sequence). The ends lost 3 bases at V and 5 bases at J; junction bases unmatched: 6.

The V and J genes are TRBV6-2 or TRBV6-3 and TRBJ2-1; possible D gene TRBD1, 5 bases. V was shortened by 2 bases and J by 4 bases, with 9 bases between the two germline ends. The CDR3 extends over 14 amino acids. Germline V gives CDR1 MNHEY, CDR2 SVGEGT. The CDR3 sequence: CASSYRGTYNEQFF. In DNA, the CDR3 is TGTGCCAGCAGTTACAGGGGCACATACAATGAGCAGTTCTTC.

In its sample, this clone was seen once. This sequence joins TRBV10-2 and TRBJ2-3; 10 bases match TRBD2. The CDR3 loop spans 17 amino acids. Looked up from germline, CDR1 is WSHSY and CDR2 is SAAADI. V was pared by 4 bases and J by 1 base, with 8 bases of the junction left unmatched. CDR3 sequence reads: CASSGTRLAGRTDTQYF. The CDR3 DNA reads as TGCGCCAGCAGTGGTACAAGACTAGCGGGCCGCACAGATACGCAGTATTTT.

This chain uses TRBV9 with TRBJ2-5, with 9 bases fitting TRBD2. The CDR3 consists of 16 residues. CDR1 and CDR2 from the germline V gene are SGDLS and YYNGEE. The V gene end was trimmed by 0 bases and the J gene end by 5 bases; junction bases not matched to a gene: 8. The CDR3 bases are TGTGCCAGCAGCGTAGCGGGTAGCGGGGGTGGGGAGACCCAGTACTTC. Translating it yields CASSVAGSGGGETQYF.

The CDR3 DNA is TGTGCCAGCAGCAACACGGGAGGCCTAGGGAATGAGCAGTTCTTC. Translation gives CASSNTGGLGNEQFF. The genes are TRBV7-3 and TRBJ2-1, with TRBD2 identical over 7 bases. V lost 5 bases to trimming and J lost 7 bases; unmatched junction nucleotides: 11. The CDR3 consists of 15 residues. Per germline, CDR1 SGHTA and CDR2 FQGTGA.

The chain has TRBV28 and TRBJ2-1, with D unclear. The germline gives CDR1 MDHEN, CDR2 SYDVKM. This CDR3 is 12 amino acids long. V shed 3 bases and J shed 10 bases, with 10 bases lying between them. CDR3 bases: TGTGCCAGCAGTTTCATCGGGTGGGAGCAGTTCTTC. This gives the protein CASSFIGWEQFF.

The CDR3 DNA reads as TGTGCCAGTAGTAGGGGTCCAGGGGGAGCCACTGAAGCTTTCTTT. Its translation: CASSRGPGGATEAFF. V is TRBV19 and J is TRBJ1-1; TRBD1 aligns across 7 bases. The ends lost 4 bases at V and 4 bases at J; junction bases unmatched: 9. The CDR3 spans 15 residues. Per germline, CDR1 LNHDA and CDR2 SQIVND (reference sequence).

The genes are TRBV9 and TRBJ1-1, with 9 bases aligning to TRBD1. Germline-derived CDR1 and CDR2 are SGDLS and YYNGEE. There are 15 residues in the CDR3. With 4 bases clipped from V and 1 base from J, the junction kept 5 bases outside the gene matches. CDR3: CASSIGTGWNTEAFF. The CDR3 DNA follows: TGTGCCAGCAGCATTGGGACAGGGTGGAACACTGAAGCTTTCTTT.

The chain has TRBV12-5 and TRBJ1-1; 8 nucleotides line up with TRBD1. J gave up 5 bases and V 7 bases, and 6 bases lay outside the gene matches. The CDR3 has 13 amino acids. Per germline, CDR1 LGHNT and CDR2 FRNRAP. The CDR3 region is CASAVTGVTEAFF. The CDR3 region has the DNA TGTGCTAGTGCGGTGACAGGGGTAACTGAAGCTTTCTTT.

J is TRBJ1-1 and V is TRBV19, with D perhaps matching TRBD1 (6 bases). The germline gives CDR1 LNHDA, CDR2 SQIVND (reference sequence). CDR3 length: 13 amino acids. V lost 10 bases and J 0 bases, leaving 12 bases between the germline ends. As DNA, the CDR3 is TGTGCCACCAAGGGACACCTGAACACTGAAGCTTTCTTT. It translates to CATKGHLNTEAFF.

V usage is TRBV6-6 and J usage is TRBJ1-2; 9 positions agree with TRBD1. Unmatched junction bases numbered 6, after V lost 7 bases and J lost 6 bases. CDR1 is MNHNY, CDR2 SVGAGI, per germline (reference sequence). The CDR3 consists of 13 residues. The DNA for the CDR3 is TGTGCCAGCAACCTGGGACAGGGCCATGGCTACACCTTC. Translation: CASNLGQGHGYTF.

The rearrangement joins TRBV5-1 to TRBJ1-2; D not resolved. V was trimmed by 0 bases and J by 8 bases, leaving 11 bases between them. The CDR3 loop spans 13 amino acids. Germline loops: CDR1 SGHRS, CDR2 YFSETQ. In DNA, the CDR3 is TGCGCCAGCAGCTTGGTGATCGGGGAGGGCTACACCTTC. Its translation: CASSLVIGEGYTF.

This clone was counted a few times. The V gene is TRBV27, the J gene TRBJ1-2, with TRBD1 as a possible D gene (6 bases). CDR1 MNHEY and CDR2 SMNVEV come from the germline V gene (reference sequence). With 4 bases removed from V and 6 bases from J, the gap between germline ends came to 12 bases. The CDR3 consists of 13 residues. The CDR3 DNA is TGTGCCAGCAGTTCCAGGGGAAGGGATGGCTACACCTTC. Translated: CASSSRGRDGYTF.